Listed below are T cell receptor beta chains from one sample, sequenced in a study of vaccination effects on CD4 cells after COVID-19. Antigens for these TCRs are unknown. Using immunoSEQ multiplex PCR, the repertoire was profiled, and TCRdb retains in-frame clones only, with some absent. This sample has about 33,000 clones, with roughly two thirds found just once. Material: CD4+ T cells from PBMCs cultured with HCoV-229E spike peptides, obtained after COVID-19 vaccination. The receptors were sampled from a human donor who received a COVID-19 vaccine. Each CDR3 is given with its conserved first and last residue. Each record gives: J gene, D gene, V gene, clone size, CDR3 DNA, CDR3 protein. A D gene is named only where the DNA matches it firmly. Clone size is given for some rows only: seen once, a few or many times, or a class if the clone is expanded.

TRBJ1-1 | - | TRBV10-3 | once | TGTGCCATCAGTGAGCCTCTCGACAGTCGCACTGAAGCTTTCTTT | CAISEPLDSRTEAFF
TRBJ1-3 | - | TRBV20-1 | - | TGCAGTGCTAGTGGGGGCCCCGGGGTCTCTGGAAACACCATATATTTT | CSASGGPGVSGNTIYF
TRBJ2-5 | TRBD1 | TRBV5-4 | - | TGTGCCAGCAGCTCCAGGGGGCGGAAAGAGACCCAGTACTTC | CASSSRGRKETQYF
TRBJ2-3 | TRBD2 | TRBV10-3 | - | TGTGCCATCAGTGAGTCATACCCGACTAGCGGGGGCACAGATACGCAGTATTTT | CAISESYPTSGGTDTQYF
TRBJ1-6 | - | TRBV11-3 | - | TGTGCCAGCAGCTTATCAATGGAGGGATCACCCCTCCACTTT | CASSLSMEGSPLHF
TRBJ2-1 | - | TRBV6-2/TRBV6-3 | - | TGTGCCAGCAGTTTCAGGGGTCATGAGCAGTTCTTC | CASSFRGHEQFF
TRBJ1-1 | - | TRBV7-2 | - | TGTGCCAGCAGCTTCACGTGGAACACTGAAGCTTTCTTT | CASSFTWNTEAFF
TRBJ1-1 | - | TRBV2 | - | TGTGCCAGCAGGATGCGGGGGGGTAACACTGAAGCTTTCTTT | CASRMRGGNTEAFF
TRBJ1-3 | - | TRBV6-5 | - | TGTGCCAGCAGCACCCTGCGGGGCACTGGAAACACCATATATTTT | CASSTLRGTGNTIYF
TRBJ1-5 | TRBD1 | TRBV5-5 | - | TGTGCCAGCAGCTTGTGGACAGGAGGTAATCAGCCCCAGCATTTT | CASSLWTGGNQPQHF
TRBJ1-2 | TRBD1 | TRBV18 | few | TGTGCCAGCTCACCACCGCGAGGGGGCAACTATGGCTACACCTTC | CASSPPRGGNYGYTF
TRBJ2-6 | - | TRBV27 | - | TGTGCCAGCAGTTTGGCGGCCCGCTCTGGGGCCAACGTCCTGACTTTC | CASSLAARSGANVLTF
TRBJ2-4 | TRBD2 | TRBV10-1 | large | TGCGCCAGCAGTGAGACATCGGGACTACGATTAGCCAAAAACATTCAGTACTTC | CASSETSGLRLAKNIQYF
TRBJ1-3 | - | TRBV30 | - | TGTGCCTGGACAGGATCAGGAAACACCATATATTTT | CAWTGSGNTIYF
TRBJ2-3 | - | TRBV3-1/TRBV3-2 | - | TGTGCCAGCAGCCAAGGGCATACGAACACGCAGTATTTT | CASSQGHTNTQYF
TRBJ2-1 | TRBD2 | TRBV5-4 | - | TGTGCCAGCAGGGCAGGGACTAACTCCTACAATGAGCAGTTCTTC | CASRAGTNSYNEQFF
TRBJ2-1 | - | TRBV21-1 | - | TGTGCCAGCAGCAAAAATTGGGACAGGGGTGGTTTCTACAATGAGCAGTTCTTC | CASSKNWDRGGFYNEQFF
TRBJ2-7 | TRBD1 | TRBV6-5 | - | TGTGCCAGCATCGGACAGGGCGGCGAGCAGTACTTC | CASIGQGGEQYF
TRBJ2-7 | - | TRBV5-5 | few | TGTGCCAGCAGCTTGGCTTTGCGGTCGTCCTACGAGCAGTACTTC | CASSLALRSSYEQYF
TRBJ1-6 | - | TRBV3-1/TRBV3-2 | few | TGTGCCAGCAGCCAGACACAGGGATCGCATTCACCCCTCCACTTT | CASSQTQGSHSPLHF
TRBJ1-5 | - | TRBV2 | few | TGTGCCAGCAGTGAGTTCGCAGGTGCACAGCCCCAGCATTTT | CASSEFAGAQPQHF
TRBJ2-3 | - | TRBV7-2 | few | TGTGCCAGCAGCATAACTCGCACAGATACGCAGTATTTT | CASSITRTDTQYF
TRBJ2-4 | TRBD2 | TRBV3-1/TRBV3-2 | - | TGTGCCAGCAGCCAGAGACTAGCGGGAGGGGAAAACATTCAGTACTTC | CASSQRLAGGENIQYF
TRBJ2-7 | - | TRBV20-1 | - | TGCAGTGCTAGTCGCCTCTACTACGAGCAGTACTTC | CSASRLYYEQYF
TRBJ1-2 | - | TRBV25-1 | - | TGTGCCAGCAGTGGAATTAACTATGGCTACACCTTC | CASSGINYGYTF
TRBJ2-3 | - | TRBV5-1 | - | TGCGCCAGCAGCTTGAGAACAGGGTGGGATACGCAGTATTTT | CASSLRTGWDTQYF
TRBJ2-5 | - | TRBV11-2 | - | TGTGCCAGCAGCGAACAGGTCCAAGAGACCCAGTACTTC | CASSEQVQETQYF
TRBJ2-7 | - | TRBV21-1 | once | TGTGCCAGCAGCAAAGGAGGGGGCATGATATCCGAGCAGTACTTC | CASSKGGGMISEQYF
TRBJ1-1 | - | TRBV20-1 | - | TGCAGTGCTAGAAGACAGATCGAAGCTTTCTTT | CSARRQIEAFF
TRBJ2-1 | TRBD1 | TRBV6-4 | few | TGTGCCAGCAGTGGGGACAGCTCCTACAATGAGCAGTTCTTC | CASSGDSSYNEQFF
TRBJ2-7 | - | TRBV10-3 | - | TGTGCCATCAGTGGTAGGGAGATCGAGCAGTACTTC | CAISGREIEQYF
TRBJ1-5 | - | TRBV19 | - | TGTGCCAGTAGAAGGGTTTATAGCAATCAGCCCCAGCATTTT | CASRRVYSNQPQHF
TRBJ2-1 | - | TRBV15 | - | TGTGCCACCAGCAGAGAGAGTAGCGGATTCTCCTACAATGAGCAGTTCTTC | CATSRESSGFSYNEQFF
TRBJ2-7 | TRBD1 | TRBV18 | - | TGTGCCAGCTCACCACGCGGGACAGGGGGCTACGAGCAGTACTTC | CASSPRGTGGYEQYF
TRBJ1-5 | - | TRBV2 | - | TGTGCCAGCAGCCTTCAGGGTAATCAGCCCCAGCATTTT | CASSLQGNQPQHF
TRBJ2-7 | - | TRBV6-6 | - | TGTGCCAGCAGTTATCACGGGACCCCAGCCTACGAGCAGTACTTC | CASSYHGTPAYEQYF
TRBJ2-3 | TRBD1 | TRBV7-2 | - | TGTGCCAGCAGCTTGGCCGGGACAGGGTTAACTAGCACAGATACGCAGTATTTT | CASSLAGTGLTSTDTQYF
TRBJ1-3 | - | TRBV9 | - | TGTGCCAGCAGCGTAGCCGTTGGGGGACGGACGGGACCCTCTGGAAACACCATATATTTT | CASSVAVGGRTGPSGNTIYF
TRBJ2-5 | - | TRBV3-1/TRBV3-2 | - | TGTGCCAGCAGCCAAGGACTAGTGGTAGAGACCCAGTACTTC | CASSQGLVVETQYF
TRBJ2-2 | TRBD2 | TRBV5-4 | - | TGTGCCAGCAGCAAAGAGGGACTAGCGGGGGGAAGGAATACCGGGGAGCTGTTTTTT | CASSKEGLAGGRNTGELFF
TRBJ1-1 | - | TRBV3-1/TRBV3-2 | - | TGTGCCAGCAGCCAAGTTCCGGGGCTAAACACTGAAGCTTTCTTT | CASSQVPGLNTEAFF
TRBJ2-7 | - | TRBV11-2 | - | TGTGCCAGCAGCTTATTCGCAGGGAGGAGCTCCTACGAGCAGTACTTC | CASSLFAGRSSYEQYF
TRBJ2-2 | - | TRBV12-5 | - | TGTGCTAGTGGTTGGAACCTTCTGGTGGGGGCCGGGGAGCTGTTTTTT | CASGWNLLVGAGELFF
TRBJ2-5 | - | TRBV6-5 | - | TGTGCCAGCAGGAGCGGAGGGTACCAAGAGACCCAGTACTTC | CASRSGGYQETQYF
TRBJ2-7 | - | TRBV11-3 | - | TGTGCCAGCAGCCAATATTCGGGGTCCTACGAGCAGTACTTC | CASSQYSGSYEQYF
TRBJ2-1 | TRBD2 | TRBV5-1 | - | TGCGCCAGCAGCTCAGGACTAGCGGAAGGGTACAATGAGCAGTTCTTC | CASSSGLAEGYNEQFF
TRBJ2-2 | TRBD2 | TRBV4-1 | - | TGCGCCAGCAGCCCCTTAGGTCTAGCGGGGAAGAACACCGGGGAGCTGTTTTTT | CASSPLGLAGKNTGELFF
TRBJ1-2 | TRBD1 | TRBV5-8 | few | TGTGCCAGCAGCGCGGACAGGGCCTTAGGCTACACCTTC | CASSADRALGYTF
TRBJ1-3 | - | TRBV5-1 | - | TGCGCCAGCACCTATTCAGGGGAAAAGGGAAACACCATATATTTT | CASTYSGEKGNTIYF
TRBJ1-1 | - | TRBV14 | - | TGTGCCAGCAGGGCGGGGCCGAACACTGAAGCTTTCTTT | CASRAGPNTEAFF
TRBJ2-3 | - | TRBV7-6 | - | TGTGCCAGCAGCTTACAATCCCACACAGATACGCAGTATTTT | CASSLQSHTDTQYF
TRBJ1-4 | TRBD1 | TRBV9 | - | TGTGCCAGCAGCCCCCAGGGGGCAACTAATGAAAAACTGTTTTTT | CASSPQGATNEKLFF
TRBJ2-5 | TRBD2 | TRBV11-2 | - | TGTGCCAGCAGCCTGACTAGCGGGGCGACGGAGACCCAGTACTTC | CASSLTSGATETQYF
TRBJ1-6 | TRBD1 | TRBV19 | few | TGTGCCAGCGAGGGACAGTTGGGATCTAATTCACCCCTCCACTTT | CASEGQLGSNSPLHF
TRBJ2-7 | - | TRBV19 | - | TGTGCCAGTAGTACCGGACGGGTATCCTACGAGCAGTACTTC | CASSTGRVSYEQYF
TRBJ2-5 | - | TRBV5-6 | - | TGTGCCAGCAGCTTACAGGGGCCCGCGGGGGAGACCCAGTACTTC | CASSLQGPAGETQYF
TRBJ1-1 | - | TRBV27 | once | TGTGCCAGCAGCCGGAGTTCTCCCGCTGAAGCTTTCTTT | CASSRSSPAEAFF
TRBJ2-5 | TRBD2 | TRBV6-4 | - | TGTGCCAGCAGTACAACTAGCGGGGAGACCCAGTACTTC | CASSTTSGETQYF